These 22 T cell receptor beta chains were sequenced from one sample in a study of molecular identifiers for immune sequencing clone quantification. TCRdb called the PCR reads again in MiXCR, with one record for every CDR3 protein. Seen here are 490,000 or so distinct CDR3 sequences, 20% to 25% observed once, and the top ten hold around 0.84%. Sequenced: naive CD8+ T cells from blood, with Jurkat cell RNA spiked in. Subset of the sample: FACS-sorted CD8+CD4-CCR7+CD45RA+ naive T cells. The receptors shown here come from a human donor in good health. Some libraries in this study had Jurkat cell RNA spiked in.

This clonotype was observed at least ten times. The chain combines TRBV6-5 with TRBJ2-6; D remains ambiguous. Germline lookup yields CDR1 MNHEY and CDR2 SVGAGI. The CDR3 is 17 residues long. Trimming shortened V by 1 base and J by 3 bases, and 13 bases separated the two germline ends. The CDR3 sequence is CASSYFEGSLGANVLTF. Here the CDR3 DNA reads TGTGCCAGCAGTTACTTCGAAGGGTCTCTTGGGGCCAACGTCCTGACTTTC.

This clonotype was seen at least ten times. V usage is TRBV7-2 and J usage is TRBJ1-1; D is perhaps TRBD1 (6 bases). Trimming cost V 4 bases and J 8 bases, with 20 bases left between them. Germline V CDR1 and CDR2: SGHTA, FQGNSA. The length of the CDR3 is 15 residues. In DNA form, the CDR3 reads TGTGCCAGCAGCTCTCGGACAGTTTGGTCGATAGAAGCTTTCTTT. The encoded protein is CASSSRTVWSIEAFF.

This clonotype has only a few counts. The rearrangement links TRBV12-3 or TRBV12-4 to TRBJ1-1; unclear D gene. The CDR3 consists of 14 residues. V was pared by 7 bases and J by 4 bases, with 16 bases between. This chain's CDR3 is CASTHGGSSTEAFF. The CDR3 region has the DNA TGTGCCAGCACCCACGGTGGGAGTTCCACTGAAGCTTTCTTT.

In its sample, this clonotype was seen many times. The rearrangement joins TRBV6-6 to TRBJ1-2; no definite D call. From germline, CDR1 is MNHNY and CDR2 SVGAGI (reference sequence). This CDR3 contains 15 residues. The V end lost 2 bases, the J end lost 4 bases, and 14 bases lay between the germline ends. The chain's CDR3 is CASSYESPGSYGYTF. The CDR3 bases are TGTGCCAGCAGTTACGAGTCCCCAGGATCCTATGGCTACACCTTC.

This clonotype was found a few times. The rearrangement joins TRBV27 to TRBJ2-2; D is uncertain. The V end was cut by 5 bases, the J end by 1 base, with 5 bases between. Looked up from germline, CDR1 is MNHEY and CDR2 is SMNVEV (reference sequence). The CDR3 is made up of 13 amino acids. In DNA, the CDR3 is TGTGCCAGCAGTAAGTGGAACACCGGGGAGCTGTTTTTT. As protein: CASSKWNTGELFF.

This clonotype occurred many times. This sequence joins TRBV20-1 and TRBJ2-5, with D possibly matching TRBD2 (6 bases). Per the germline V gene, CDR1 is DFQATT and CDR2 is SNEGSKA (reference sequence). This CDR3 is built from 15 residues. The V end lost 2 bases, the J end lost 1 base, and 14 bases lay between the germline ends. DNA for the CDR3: TGCAGTGCTAGACTAGCGTGGGGTCCCCAAGAGACCCAGTACTTC. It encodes CSARLAWGPQETQYF.

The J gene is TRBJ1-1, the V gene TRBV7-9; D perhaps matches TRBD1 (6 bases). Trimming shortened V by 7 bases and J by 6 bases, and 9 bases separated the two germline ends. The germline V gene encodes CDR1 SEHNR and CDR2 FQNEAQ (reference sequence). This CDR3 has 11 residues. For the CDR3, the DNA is TGTGCCAGCACTCGACAGGCTGAAGCTTTCTTT. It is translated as CASTRQAEAFF. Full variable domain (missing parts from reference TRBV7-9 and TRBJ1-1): DTGVSQNPRHKITKRGQNVTFRCDPISEHNRLYWYRQTLGQGPEFLTYFQNEAQLEKSRLLSDRFSAERPKGSFSTLEIQRTEQGDSAMYLCASTRQAEAFFGQGTRLTVV.

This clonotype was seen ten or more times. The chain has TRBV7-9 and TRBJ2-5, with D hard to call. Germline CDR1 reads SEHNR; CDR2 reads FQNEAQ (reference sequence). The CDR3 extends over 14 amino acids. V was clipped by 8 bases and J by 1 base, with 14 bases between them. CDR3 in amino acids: CASRSGLPQETQYF. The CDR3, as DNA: TGTGCCAGCCGCTCGGGCCTACCCCAAGAGACCCAGTACTTC.

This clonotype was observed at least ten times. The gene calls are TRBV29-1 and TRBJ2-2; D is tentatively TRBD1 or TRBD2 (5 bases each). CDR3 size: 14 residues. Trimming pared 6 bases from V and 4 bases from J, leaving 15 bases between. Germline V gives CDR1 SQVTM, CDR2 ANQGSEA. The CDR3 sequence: CSVAGTASTGELFF. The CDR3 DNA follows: TGCAGCGTCGCCGGGACGGCGAGCACCGGGGAGCTGTTTTTT.

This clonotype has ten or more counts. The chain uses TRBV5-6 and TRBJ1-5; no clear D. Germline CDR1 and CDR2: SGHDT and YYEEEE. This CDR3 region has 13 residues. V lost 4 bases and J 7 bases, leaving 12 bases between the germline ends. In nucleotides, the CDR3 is TGTGCCAGCAGCCTGACTGGGAGCCAGCCCCAGCATTTT. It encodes CASSLTGSQPQHF.

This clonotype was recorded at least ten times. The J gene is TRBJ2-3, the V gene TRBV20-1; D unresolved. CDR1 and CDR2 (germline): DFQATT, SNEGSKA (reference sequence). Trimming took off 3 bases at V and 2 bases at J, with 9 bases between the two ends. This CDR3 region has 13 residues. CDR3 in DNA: TGCAGTGCTAGGGAGACAAACACAGATACGCAGTATTTT. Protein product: CSARETNTDTQYF.

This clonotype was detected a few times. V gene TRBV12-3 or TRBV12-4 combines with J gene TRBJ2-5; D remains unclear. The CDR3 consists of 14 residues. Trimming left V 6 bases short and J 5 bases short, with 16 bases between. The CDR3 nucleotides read TGTGCCAGCAGCCCTTATCGAATCCGTGAGACCCAGTACTTC. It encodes CASSPYRIRETQYF.

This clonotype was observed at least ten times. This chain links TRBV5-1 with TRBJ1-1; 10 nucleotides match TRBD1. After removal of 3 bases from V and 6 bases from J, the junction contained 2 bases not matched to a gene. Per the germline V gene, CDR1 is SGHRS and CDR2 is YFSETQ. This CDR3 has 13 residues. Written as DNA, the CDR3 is TGCGCCAGCAGCTGGGACAGGGGTGCTGAAGCTTTCTTT. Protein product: CASSWDRGAEAFF.

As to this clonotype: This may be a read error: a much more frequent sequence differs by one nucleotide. As DNA, the CDR3 is TGTGCCAGCAGTTCCGAGACAGTCCACGTCGGGGTTCAGCCCCAGCATTTT. This encodes CASSSETVHVGVQPQHF. This chain connects TRBV27 to TRBJ1-5, with TRBD1 as a possible D gene (5 bases). The CDR3 is 17 residues long. Trimming stripped 4 bases from V and 6 bases from J, with 22 bases between. CDR1 MNHEY and CDR2 SMNVEV come from the germline V gene (reference sequence).

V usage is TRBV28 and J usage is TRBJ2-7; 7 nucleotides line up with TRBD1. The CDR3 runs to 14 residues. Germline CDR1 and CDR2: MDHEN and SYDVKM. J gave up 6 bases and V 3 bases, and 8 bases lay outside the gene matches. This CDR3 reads CASSLYDRAPEQYF. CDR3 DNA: TGTGCCAGCAGTTTGTACGACAGGGCCCCCGAGCAGTACTTC.

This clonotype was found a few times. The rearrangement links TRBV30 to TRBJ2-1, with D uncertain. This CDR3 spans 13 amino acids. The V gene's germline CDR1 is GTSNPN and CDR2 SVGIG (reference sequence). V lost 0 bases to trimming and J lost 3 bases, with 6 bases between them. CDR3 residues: CAWSVSHYNEQFF. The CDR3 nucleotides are TGTGCCTGGAGTGTATCCCACTACAATGAGCAGTTCTTC.

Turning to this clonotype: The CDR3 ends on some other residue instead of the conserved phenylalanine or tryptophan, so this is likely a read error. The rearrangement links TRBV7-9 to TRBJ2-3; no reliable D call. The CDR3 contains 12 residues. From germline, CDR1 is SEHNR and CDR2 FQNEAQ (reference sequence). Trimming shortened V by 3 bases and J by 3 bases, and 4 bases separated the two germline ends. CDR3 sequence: CASSFSTDTQYS. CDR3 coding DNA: TGTGCCAGCAGCTTTTCGACAGATACGCAGTATTCT.

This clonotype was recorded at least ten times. The CDR3 is CASSVGTGVYQETQYF. CDR3 nucleotides: TGTGCCAGTAGTGTCGGGACAGGGGTTTACCAAGAGACCCAGTACTTC. The chain carries TRBV19 and TRBJ2-5; 10 bases are a match to TRBD1. Trimming took 5 bases from V and 0 from J; bases not matched to a gene: 6. This CDR3 region has 16 residues. CDR1 is LNHDA and CDR2 is SQIVND in the germline V gene (reference sequence).

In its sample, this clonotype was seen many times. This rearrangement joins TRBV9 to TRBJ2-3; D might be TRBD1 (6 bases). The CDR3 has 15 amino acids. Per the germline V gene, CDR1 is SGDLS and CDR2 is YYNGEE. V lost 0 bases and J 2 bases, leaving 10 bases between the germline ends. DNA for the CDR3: TGTGCCAGCAGCGTAGAGGGACAACACACAGATACGCAGTATTTT. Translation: CASSVEGQHTDTQYF. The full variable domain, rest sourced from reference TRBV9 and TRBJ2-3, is DSGVTQTPKHLITATGQRVTLRCSPRSGDLSVYWYQQSLDQGLQFLIQYYNGEERAKGNILERFSAQQFPDLHSELNLSSLELGDSALYFCASSVEGQHTDTQYFGPGTRLTVL.

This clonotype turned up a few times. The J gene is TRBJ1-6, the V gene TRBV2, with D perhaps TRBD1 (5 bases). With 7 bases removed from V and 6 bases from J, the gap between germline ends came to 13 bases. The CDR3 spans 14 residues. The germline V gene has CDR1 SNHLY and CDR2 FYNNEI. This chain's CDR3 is CASNRVDTNSPLHF. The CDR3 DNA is TGTGCCAGCAACAGAGTGGACACTAATTCACCCCTCCACTTT.

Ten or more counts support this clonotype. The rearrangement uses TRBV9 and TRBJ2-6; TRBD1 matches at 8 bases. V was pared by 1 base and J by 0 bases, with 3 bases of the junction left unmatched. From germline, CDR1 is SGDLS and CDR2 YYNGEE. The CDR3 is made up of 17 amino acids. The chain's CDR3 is CASSVWDRSSGANVLTF. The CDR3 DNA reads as TGTGCCAGCAGCGTATGGGACAGGTCCTCTGGGGCCAACGTCCTGACTTTC.

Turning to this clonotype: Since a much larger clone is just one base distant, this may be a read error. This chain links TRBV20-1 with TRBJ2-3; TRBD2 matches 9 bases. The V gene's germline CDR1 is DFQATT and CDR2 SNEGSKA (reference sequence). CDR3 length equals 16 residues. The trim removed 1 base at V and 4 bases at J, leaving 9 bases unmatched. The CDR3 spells CSARVIAGVLSDTQYF. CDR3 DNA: TGCAGTGCTAGAGTCATAGCGGGGGTACTCTCAGATACGCAGTATTTT.